This TCR beta chain is drawn from a study of Graves' ophthalmopathy and Graves' hyperthyroidism. The overall study: Where ophthalmopathy was absent within 18 months of follow-up, hyperthyroidism was stable. Overall study results and limits: Most expanded clonotypes in thyroid above 0.001 frequency also showed up in blood.

Additional autoimmune diseases, uncontrolled infections, pregnancy or lactation disqualified patients. Trimming shortened V by 2 bases and J by 2 bases, and 10 bases separated the two germline ends. CDR3 size: 14 residues. Germline-derived CDR1 and CDR2 are SGHRS and YFSETQ. Many counts were recorded for this clonotype. The antigen remains undetermined. Amplified TCR beta CDR3 regions were obtained using RNA transcripts as template. HTBI primers were used in a first-round RT-PCR, which preceded a second-round multiplex PCR. TCRdb reprocessed the multiplex PCR reads via MiXCR and lists one record per CDR3 protein. The sample holds 560,000 or so distinct CDR3 sequences; about two fifths are singletons and the top ten take about 4%.

This TCR came from an adult man with Graves' hyperthyroidism. Sample: peripheral blood or thyroid tissue (not recorded which). V is TRBV5-1 and J is TRBJ2-5, with D unresolved. CDR3 bases: TGCGCCAGCAGCTTTTTTGATGTACAAGAGACCCAGTACTTC. Translation: CASSFFDVQETQYF.